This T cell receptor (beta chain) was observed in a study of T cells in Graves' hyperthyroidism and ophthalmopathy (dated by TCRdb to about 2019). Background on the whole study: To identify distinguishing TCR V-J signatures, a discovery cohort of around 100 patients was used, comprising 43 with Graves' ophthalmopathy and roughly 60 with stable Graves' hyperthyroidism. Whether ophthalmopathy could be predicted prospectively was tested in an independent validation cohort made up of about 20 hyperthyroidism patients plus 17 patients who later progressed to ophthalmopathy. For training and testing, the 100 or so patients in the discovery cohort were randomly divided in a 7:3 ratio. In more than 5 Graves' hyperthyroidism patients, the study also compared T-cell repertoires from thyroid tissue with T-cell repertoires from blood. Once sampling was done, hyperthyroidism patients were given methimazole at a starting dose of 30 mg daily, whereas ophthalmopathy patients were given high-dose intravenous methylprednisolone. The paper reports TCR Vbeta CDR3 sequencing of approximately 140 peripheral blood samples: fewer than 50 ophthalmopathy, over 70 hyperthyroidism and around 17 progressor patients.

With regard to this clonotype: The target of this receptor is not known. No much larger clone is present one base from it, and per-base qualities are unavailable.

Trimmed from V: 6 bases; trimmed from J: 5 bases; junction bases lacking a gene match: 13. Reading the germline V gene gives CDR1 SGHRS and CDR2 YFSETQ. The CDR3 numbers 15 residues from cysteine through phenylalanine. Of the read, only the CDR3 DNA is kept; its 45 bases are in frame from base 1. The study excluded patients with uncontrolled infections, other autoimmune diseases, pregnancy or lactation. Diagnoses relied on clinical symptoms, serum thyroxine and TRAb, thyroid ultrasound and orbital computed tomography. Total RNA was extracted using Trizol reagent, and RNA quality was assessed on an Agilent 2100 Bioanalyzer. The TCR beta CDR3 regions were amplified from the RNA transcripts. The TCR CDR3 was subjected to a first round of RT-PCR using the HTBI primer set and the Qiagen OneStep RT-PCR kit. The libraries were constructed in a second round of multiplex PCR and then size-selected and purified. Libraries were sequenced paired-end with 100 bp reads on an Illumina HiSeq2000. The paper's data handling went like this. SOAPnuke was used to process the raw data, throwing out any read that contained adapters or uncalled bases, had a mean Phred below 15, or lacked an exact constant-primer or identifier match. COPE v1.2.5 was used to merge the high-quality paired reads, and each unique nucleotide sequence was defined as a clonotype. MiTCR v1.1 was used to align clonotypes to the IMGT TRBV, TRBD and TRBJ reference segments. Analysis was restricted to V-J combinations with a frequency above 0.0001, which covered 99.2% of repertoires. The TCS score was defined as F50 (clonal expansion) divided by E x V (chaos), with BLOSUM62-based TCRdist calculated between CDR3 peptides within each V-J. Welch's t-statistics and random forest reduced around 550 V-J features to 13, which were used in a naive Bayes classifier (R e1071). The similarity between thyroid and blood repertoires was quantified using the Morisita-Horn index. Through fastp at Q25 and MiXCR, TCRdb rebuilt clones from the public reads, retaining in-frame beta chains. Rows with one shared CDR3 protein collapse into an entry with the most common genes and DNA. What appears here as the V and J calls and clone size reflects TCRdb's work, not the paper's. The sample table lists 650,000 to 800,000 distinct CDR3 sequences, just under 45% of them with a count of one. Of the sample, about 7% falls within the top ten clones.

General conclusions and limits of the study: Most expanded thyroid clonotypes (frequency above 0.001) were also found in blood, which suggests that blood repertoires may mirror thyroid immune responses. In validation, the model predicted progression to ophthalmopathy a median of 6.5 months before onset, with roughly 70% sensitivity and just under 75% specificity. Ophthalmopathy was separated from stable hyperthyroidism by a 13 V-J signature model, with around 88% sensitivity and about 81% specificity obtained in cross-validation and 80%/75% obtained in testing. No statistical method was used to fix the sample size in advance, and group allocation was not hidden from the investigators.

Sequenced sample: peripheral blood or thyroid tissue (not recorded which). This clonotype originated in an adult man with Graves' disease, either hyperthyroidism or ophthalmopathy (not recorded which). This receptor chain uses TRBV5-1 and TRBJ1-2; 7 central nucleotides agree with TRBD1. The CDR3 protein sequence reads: CASNPRQGSGYGYTF. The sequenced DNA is TGCGCCAGCAACCCCCGACAGGGATCAGGATATGGCTACACCTTC.